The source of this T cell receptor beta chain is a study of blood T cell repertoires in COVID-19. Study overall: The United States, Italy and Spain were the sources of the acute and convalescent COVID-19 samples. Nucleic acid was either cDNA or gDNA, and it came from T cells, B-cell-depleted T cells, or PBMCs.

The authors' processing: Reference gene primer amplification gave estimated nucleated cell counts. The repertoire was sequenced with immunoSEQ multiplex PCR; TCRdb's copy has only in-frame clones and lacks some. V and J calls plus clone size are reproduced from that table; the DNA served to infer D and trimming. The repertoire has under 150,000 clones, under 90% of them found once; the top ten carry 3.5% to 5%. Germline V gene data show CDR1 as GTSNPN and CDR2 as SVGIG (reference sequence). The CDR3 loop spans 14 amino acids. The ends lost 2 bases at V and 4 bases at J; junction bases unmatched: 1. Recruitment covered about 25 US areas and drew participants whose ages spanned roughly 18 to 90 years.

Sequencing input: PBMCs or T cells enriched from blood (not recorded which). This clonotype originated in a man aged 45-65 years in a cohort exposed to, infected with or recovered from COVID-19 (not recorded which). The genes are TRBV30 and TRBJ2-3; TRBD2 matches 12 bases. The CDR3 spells CAWSWTSGADTQYF. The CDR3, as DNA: TGTGCCTGGAGTTGGACTAGCGGGGCAGATACGCAGTATTTT.